Following are 30 T cell receptor beta chains from one sample sequenced in a study of blood T cell repertoires in COVID-19. Clones were sequenced by immunoSEQ multiplex PCR, and TCRdb holds only the in-frame ones, with some missing. The repertoire has roughly 43,000 clones, roughly 89% of them found once; the top ten carry approximately 2.9%. The specimen was peripheral blood. These receptor sequences come from a man aged 50 to 60 with active COVID-19.

The V gene is TRBV5-1, the J gene TRBJ2-2, with D tentatively TRBD2 (7 bases). This CDR3 spans 14 amino acids. Trimming left V 0 bases short and J 7 bases short, with 10 bases between. Germline V gene lookup returns CDR1 SGHRS and CDR2 YFSETQ. CDR3 in DNA: TGCGCCAGCAGCTTGGACAGGGAGGGCGGGGAGCTGTTTTTT. This sequence encodes CASSLDREGGELFF.

This clone occurred once. The chain recombines TRBV5-1 with TRBJ1-1; D is perhaps TRBD1 (5 bases). V was clipped by 3 bases and J by 1 base, with 10 bases between them. Germline-derived CDR1 and CDR2 are SGHRS and YFSETQ. This CDR3 is 14 amino acids long. The CDR3 reads CASSYQTENTEAFF. The DNA for the CDR3 is TGCGCCAGCAGCTATCAGACAGAGAACACTGAAGCTTTCTTT.

The V and J genes are TRBV7-6 and TRBJ2-7; 7 bases map to TRBD1. Trimming took 0 bases from V and 0 from J; bases not matched to a gene: 5. The CDR3 is 16 residues long. Germline-derived CDR1 and CDR2 are SGHVS and FNYEAQ. The CDR3 DNA reads TGTGCCAGCAGCTTAGCGCCCGGGACAGACTCCTACGAGCAGTACTTC. This encodes CASSLAPGTDSYEQYF.

This clone was recorded only once. The chain uses TRBV9 and TRBJ1-2; D gene ambiguous. Trimming removed 4 bases at V and 4 bases at J, with 14 bases between. Germline V gives CDR1 SGDLS, CDR2 YYNGEE. The CDR3 has 14 residues. The CDR3 spells CASSPIEGSYGYTF. In DNA form, the CDR3 reads TGTGCCAGCAGCCCTATAGAGGGATCCTATGGCTACACCTTC.

The V call is TRBV5-1, the J call TRBJ2-7; TRBD1 matches 8 bases. Germline CDR1 is SGHRS and CDR2 is YFSETQ. J was trimmed by 0 bases and V by 2 bases; bases with no gene match: 4. CDR3 length equals 15 residues. CDR3 amino acids: CASSFPGTGSYEQYF. As DNA, the CDR3 is TGCGCCAGCAGCTTCCCCGGGACAGGCTCCTACGAGCAGTACTTC.

This clone was seen only a few times. This rearrangement joins TRBV6-5 to TRBJ2-7; perhaps TRBD1 as D (6 bases). The CDR3 covers 11 residues. CDR1 MNHEY and CDR2 SVGAGI come from the germline V gene. Trimming left V 9 bases short and J 3 bases short, with 9 bases between. The CDR3 region is CASTQGYEQYF. The CDR3 DNA is TGTGCCAGTACACAGGGCTACGAGCAGTACTTC.

The CDR3 loop is CASSQQGGEQYF. Here the CDR3 DNA reads TGTGCCAGCTCACAACAGGGTGGAGAGCAGTACTTC. The V call is TRBV18, the J call TRBJ2-7, with D perhaps TRBD1 (6 bases). From germline, CDR1 is KGHSH and CDR2 LQKENI. Trimming pared 4 bases from V and 7 bases from J, leaving 11 bases between. The CDR3 contains 12 residues.

V usage is TRBV2 and J usage is TRBJ2-5, with D possibly matching TRBD2 (5 bases). Trimming shortened V by 8 bases and J by 5 bases, and 9 bases separated the two germline ends. CDR3 length: 11 amino acids. CDR1 is SNHLY, CDR2 FYNNEI, per germline. CDR3 loop: CASLREETQYF. The CDR3 DNA is TGTGCCAGCCTTAGGGAGGAGACCCAGTACTTC.

The V and J genes are TRBV5-6 and TRBJ2-2; 15 nucleotides agree with TRBD2. From germline, CDR1 is SGHDT and CDR2 YYEEEE. This CDR3 has 18 residues. The junction had 4 bases not matched to a gene; V was cut back by 4 bases and J by 0 bases. DNA of the CDR3: TGTGCCAGCAGCCCGGGACTAGCGGGGGGTTCGAACACCGGGGAGCTGTTTTTT. It codes for CASSPGLAGGSNTGELFF.

This rearrangement joins TRBV6-6 to TRBJ2-7; 10 bases fit TRBD2. The CDR3 loop spans 14 amino acids. Germline CDR1 reads MNHNY; CDR2 reads SVGAGI (reference sequence). Unmatched junction bases numbered 8, after V lost 6 bases and J lost 6 bases. The CDR3 spells CASSSAGGQGEQYF. Written as DNA, the CDR3 is TGTGCCAGCAGCTCAGCGGGGGGGCAGGGCGAGCAGTACTTC.

The V gene is TRBV5-4, the J gene TRBJ2-5; D is uncertain. Germline lookup yields CDR1 SGHNT and CDR2 YYREEE (reference sequence). This CDR3 contains 13 residues. V lost 3 bases, J lost 4 bases, and 10 bases lay in between. The CDR3 nucleotides read TGTGCCAGCAGCTACCCCTCCGGAGAGACCCAGTACTTC. It specifies CASSYPSGETQYF.

This chain uses TRBV7-9 with TRBJ2-3, with 7 bases fitting TRBD1. The CDR3 runs to 15 residues. V gave up 5 bases and J gave up 8 bases; unmatched junction bases: 13. The germline V gene encodes CDR1 SEHNR and CDR2 FQNEAQ (reference sequence). In DNA, the CDR3 is TGTGCCAGCAGCAACACAGGGGACCGAGGTGGTACGCAGTATTTT. Translated, it gives CASSNTGDRGGTQYF.

The chain employs TRBV6-5 and TRBJ2-2; D is possibly TRBD1 (6 bases). The ends were cut back, 6 bases at V and 6 bases at J, with 14 bases in the middle. The CDR3 loop spans 14 amino acids. Germline lookup yields CDR1 MNHEY and CDR2 SVGAGI. CDR3: CASRTGQLSGELFF. The CDR3 DNA is TGTGCCAGCAGAACTGGACAGTTGTCCGGGGAGCTGTTTTTT.

The chain has TRBV7-9 and TRBJ1-4, with 12 bases matching TRBD1. This CDR3 is built from 21 residues. Germline values: CDR1 SEHNR, CDR2 FQNEAQ (reference sequence). V was clipped by 5 bases and J by 0 bases; unmatched bases: 16. CDR3 in amino acids: CASSTPPSGTGGRPTNEKLFF. The CDR3 coding sequence is TGTGCCAGCAGCACACCACCCTCCGGGACAGGGGGCCGACCAACTAATGAAAAACTGTTTTTT.

V gene TRBV12-3 or TRBV12-4 combines with J gene TRBJ2-3; a possible D gene is TRBD1 (5 bases). The CDR3 covers 13 residues. Deletions cut 4 bases from V and 2 bases from J, with 7 bases between. This CDR3 reads CASSSQDTDTQYF. In DNA, the CDR3 is TGTGCCAGCAGTTCACAGGACACAGATACGCAGTATTTT.

The chain has TRBV19 and TRBJ1-2, with D tentatively TRBD1 (5 bases). Trimming shortened V by 5 bases and J by 0 bases, and 13 bases separated the two germline ends. Germline V gene sequence: CDR1 LNHDA, CDR2 SQIVND (reference sequence). CDR3 length: 15 amino acids. CDR3 loop: CASSSYATANYGYTF. The CDR3, as DNA: TGTGCCAGTAGTTCTTACGCGACAGCTAACTATGGCTACACCTTC.

This rearrangement joins TRBV5-1 to TRBJ2-1; D uncertain. The CDR3 contains 12 residues. The germline CDR1 and CDR2 sequences are SGHRS and YFSETQ. Trimming took 4 bases from V and 6 from J, leaving 8 bases between them. CDR3 region: CASSLNSNEQFF. Written as DNA, the CDR3 is TGCGCCAGCAGCCTAAACAGCAATGAGCAGTTCTTC.

The chain has TRBV28 and TRBJ2-7; D not resolved. V dropped 1 base and J dropped 3 bases, with 4 bases sitting between them. The CDR3 is 12 amino acids. CDR1 is MDHEN and CDR2 is SYDVKM in the germline V gene. This CDR3 reads CASSLSGYEQYF. Here the CDR3 DNA reads TGTGCCAGCAGTTTATCAGGCTACGAGCAGTACTTC.

The rearrangement joins TRBV11-2 to TRBJ2-1; TRBD2 matches at 8 bases. Germline CDR1 SGHAT, CDR2 FQNNGV. The CDR3 sequence is 12 residues long. With 4 bases clipped from V and 10 bases from J, the junction kept 3 bases outside the gene matches. The CDR3 region has the DNA TGTGCCAGCAGCTCTTTAGCGGGGGAGCAGTTCTTC. Translating it yields CASSSLAGEQFF.

The J gene is TRBJ1-5, the V gene TRBV27, with D perhaps TRBD1 (6 bases). Germline assignment: CDR1 MNHEY and CDR2 SMNVEV (reference sequence). The CDR3 length is 14 residues. V lost 3 bases, J lost 1 base, and 7 bases lay in between. The CDR3 loop reads CASSFQGSNQPQHF. Written as DNA, the CDR3 is TGTGCCAGCAGTTTCCAGGGGAGCAATCAGCCCCAGCATTTT.

V gene TRBV7-9 combines with J gene TRBJ2-6; perhaps TRBD1 as D (5 bases). Germline V CDR1 and CDR2: SEHNR, FQNEAQ (reference sequence). The ends were cut back, 1 base at V and 5 bases at J, with 12 bases in the middle. CDR3 length: 16 residues. The CDR3 region is CASSLEQDRRANVLTF. The CDR3 DNA sequence: TGTGCCAGCAGCTTAGAACAGGACCGAAGGGCCAACGTCCTGACTTTC.

V and J are TRBV9 and TRBJ2-3, with TRBD2 matching 9 bases. J gave up 2 bases and V 4 bases, and 5 bases lay outside the gene matches. This CDR3 is built from 15 residues. Germline assignment: CDR1 SGDLS and CDR2 YYNGEE. The DNA of the CDR3 is TGTGCCAGCAGCTTTAGCGGGAGCCCCACAGATACGCAGTATTTT. This encodes CASSFSGSPTDTQYF. Full variable domain (remainder filled in from reference TRBV9 and TRBJ2-3): DSGVTQTPKHLITATGQRVTLRCSPRSGDLSVYWYQQSLDQGLQFLIQYYNGEERAKGNILERFSAQQFPDLHSELNLSSLELGDSALYFCASSFSGSPTDTQYFGPGTRLTVL.

The rearrangement uses TRBV5-1 and TRBJ2-2; 11 bases are a match to TRBD2. Trimming cost V 2 bases and J 6 bases; bases outside gene matches: 12. Germline V gene lookup returns CDR1 SGHRS and CDR2 YFSETQ. The CDR3 is made up of 18 amino acids. CDR3 protein: CASSFQSVAGGPAGELFF. CDR3 nucleotide sequence: TGCGCCAGCAGCTTCCAAAGCGTAGCGGGGGGGCCGGCCGGGGAGCTGTTTTTT.

This rearrangement joins TRBV6-5 to TRBJ2-3, with 10 bases that match TRBD2. The V gene's germline CDR1 is MNHEY and CDR2 SVGAGI. The junction had 6 bases not matched to a gene; V was cut back by 10 bases and J by 2 bases. The CDR3 runs to 14 residues. This CDR3 is CATQRGGPTDTQYF. The CDR3 nucleotides read TGTGCCACCCAGCGGGGGGGCCCCACAGATACGCAGTATTTT.

This clone came up once. The chain uses TRBV7-2 and TRBJ2-3; D perhaps matches TRBD2 (5 bases). Germline CDR1 and CDR2: SGHTA and FQGNSA. V lost 7 bases, J lost 9 bases, and 14 bases lay in between. There are 12 residues in the CDR3. In nucleotides, the CDR3 is TGTGCCAGCACCCTATCATTAGCGACGCAGTATTTT. This gives the protein CASTLSLATQYF.

The J gene is TRBJ2-7, the V gene TRBV5-1; no firm D call. The CDR3 is made up of 14 amino acids. Germline lookup yields CDR1 SGHRS and CDR2 YFSETQ. Between the trimmed V and J ends, which lost 3 bases and 5 bases, there was a span of 15 bases. The DNA of the CDR3 is TGCGCCAGCAGCTCCCTACACCGACTGAACGAGCAGTACTTC. Translation gives CASSSLHRLNEQYF. Full variable domain (remainder filled in from reference TRBV5-1 and TRBJ2-7): KAGVTQTPRYLIKTRGQQVTLSCSPISGHRSVSWYQQTPGQGLQFLFEYFSETQRNKGNFPGRFSGRQFSNSRSEMNVSTLELGDSALYLCASSSLHRLNEQYFGPGTRLTVT.

The chain is built from TRBV6-6 and TRBJ1-6; the match to TRBD1 covers 11 bases. The CDR3 consists of 15 residues. After removal of 6 bases from V and 9 bases from J, the junction contained 7 bases not matched to a gene. The V gene's germline CDR1 is MNHNY and CDR2 SVGAGI (reference sequence). The CDR3 sequence is CASRSGTGGFSPLHF. The CDR3 nucleotides are TGTGCCAGCAGATCGGGGACAGGGGGTTTTTCACCCCTCCACTTT.

This chain joins TRBV18 and TRBJ1-1; TRBD1 matches at 8 bases. V lost 3 bases to trimming and J lost 1 base; unmatched junction nucleotides: 4. The CDR3 runs 15 residues. Germline lookup yields CDR1 KGHSH and CDR2 LQKENI. The CDR3 DNA follows: TGTGCCAGCTCACCTCGGGACAGGAGGAACACTGAAGCTTTCTTT. Translation gives CASSPRDRRNTEAFF.

The V and J genes are TRBV24-1 and TRBJ2-1, with 12 nucleotides matching TRBD1. The CDR3 spans 18 residues. Trimming cost V 3 bases and J 10 bases; bases outside gene matches: 15. In germline, CDR1 is KGHDR, CDR2 SFDVKD. CDR3 in DNA: TGTGCCACCAGTGATGGCTACGTCCCGGGACAGGGGGCTCAGGAGCAGTTCTTC. The encoded protein is CATSDGYVPGQGAQEQFF.

This chain joins TRBV6-5 and TRBJ1-1; D perhaps matches TRBD1 (5 bases). Germline CDR1 and CDR2: MNHEY and SVGAGI. V lost 7 bases to trimming and J lost 0 bases, with 9 bases between them. The CDR3 spans 13 residues. The DNA of the CDR3 is TGTGCCAGCACCCCACAGGTGAACACTGAAGCTTTCTTT. Translated: CASTPQVNTEAFF.